This T cell receptor beta chain was sequenced during a study of blood T cell repertoires in COVID-19. Across the study: T cells, B-cell-depleted T cells, or PBMCs supplied cDNA or gDNA.

Using immunoSEQ multiplex PCR, the repertoire was profiled, and TCRdb retains in-frame clones only, with some absent. The sample consists of approximately 46,000 clones, roughly 88% of them appearing once. This clone was counted only a few times. With V trimmed by 5 bases and J by 6 bases, 3 bases remained unmatched. This CDR3 region has 15 residues. Germline V gene data show CDR1 as SSHAT and CDR2 as FNYEAQ (reference sequence). The sequencing sample was made of peripheral blood. The clonotype comes from a human donor in a cohort sampled during active COVID-19. The V gene is TRBV7-7, the J gene TRBJ2-1, with 14 bases lining up with TRBD2. CDR3 in DNA: TGTGCCAGCAGCGCCGGGACTAGCGGGAGCAATGAGCAGTTCTTC. Protein product: CASSAGTSGSNEQFF.